Listed below are T cell receptor beta chains from one sample, sequenced in a study of T-cell memory formation after mild COVID-19. From the 5' RACE reads, TCRdb called clonotypes with MiXCR, one entry per CDR3 protein. The profile shows almost 550,000 distinct CDR3 sequences, approximately 20% of them singletons. Sequenced: PBMCs or a T cell subset sorted from them (not recorded which). The source of these receptors is an adult woman who had mild COVID-19 (a few samples of this study predate the infection). Cell type and time point are not known. CDR3s include the opening cysteine and the closing phenylalanine or tryptophan. A D gene is named only where the DNA matches it firmly. The size field is filled for only some rows; it gives once, few, many or a size class.

cdr3_nt | cdr3_aa | clone_size | v_call | d_call | j_call
TGTGCCAGCAGTTACGGTGGGGGCGACACTGAAGCTTTCTTT | CASSYGGGDTEAFF | few | TRBV6-5 | NA | TRBJ1-1
TGCAGTGCTAGCTCCGGGGGCACAGATACGCAGTATTTT | CSASSGGTDTQYF | NA | TRBV20-1 | NA | TRBJ2-3
TGTGCCAGCAGCTTAGGGAGTAGCGCGAACTCCTACAATGAGCAGTTCTTC | CASSLGSSANSYNEQFF | NA | TRBV7-6 | NA | TRBJ2-1
TGTGCCAGCAGTAGGAGAGTGACTACTAATGAAAAACTGTTTTTT | CASSRRVTTNEKLFF | few | TRBV6-5 | NA | TRBJ1-4
TGTGCCAGCAGTTATACCGACTACAATGAGCAGTTCTTC | CASSYTDYNEQFF | NA | TRBV6-6 | NA | TRBJ2-1
TGTGCCAGCAGCTCAAAAAAAATCGCGGGGGCCACTAACTATGGCTACACCTTC | CASSSKKIAGATNYGYTF | NA | TRBV7-2 | NA | TRBJ1-2
TGTGCCAGCAGCTTAGGCAGGGCGTCCCCCTACGAGCAGTACTTC | CASSLGRASPYEQYF | NA | TRBV11-2 | NA | TRBJ2-7
TGCAGTGCTAGAGATGGGCCAGGGGTTGGGACCCAGTACTTC | CSARDGPGVGTQYF | NA | TRBV20-1 | NA | TRBJ2-5
TGTGCCAGCAGCCCCCGGGAGGGCAGGGAGCAGTTCTTC | CASSPREGREQFF | NA | TRBV4-2 | TRBD2 | TRBJ2-1
TGTGCCAGCAGCGATACTACGAACACCGGGGAGCTGTTTTTT | CASSDTTNTGELFF | few | TRBV9 | NA | TRBJ2-2
TGTGCCAGCACCCCAGGGGTCGGCAATCAGCCCCAGCATTTT | CASTPGVGNQPQHF | NA | TRBV7-6 | NA | TRBJ1-5
TGCGCCAGCAGCTTGGAACAGTACTATGGCTACACCTTC | CASSLEQYYGYTF | NA | TRBV5-1 | NA | TRBJ1-2
TGTGCCAGCAGCTTACTACGGATACTGAACACTGAAGCTTTCTTT | CASSLLRILNTEAFF | NA | TRBV7-2 | NA | TRBJ1-1
TGCGCCAGCAGCTCCTACGGGGGGCCCTACGAGCAGTACTTC | CASSSYGGPYEQYF | NA | TRBV4-3 | NA | TRBJ2-7
TGTGCCAGCAGCTTAGTAGGGGCGAGCCAAGAGACCCAGTACTTC | CASSLVGASQETQYF | few | TRBV7-2 | NA | TRBJ2-5
TGTGCCAGCTCACCATCGCAGGGATGGCCAGAGACCCAGTACTTC | CASSPSQGWPETQYF | NA | TRBV18 | NA | TRBJ2-5
TGTGCCACCAGTGACCGAGGGGGGAGCTCCTACAATGAGCAGTTCTTC | CATSDRGGSSYNEQFF | NA | TRBV24-1 | NA | TRBJ2-1
TGTGCCAGCAGCTTGGGACTTAAGCAAGAGACCCAGTACTTC | CASSLGLKQETQYF | NA | TRBV5-6 | NA | TRBJ2-5
TGTGCCAGCAGCCAAGAGGGCGGGAAAAATTCACCCCTCCACTTT | CASSQEGGKNSPLHF | NA | TRBV14 | NA | TRBJ1-6
TGTGCCAGCAGTAAGTTATTCTACGAGCAGTACTTC | CASSKLFYEQYF | few | TRBV12-3/TRBV12-4 | NA | TRBJ2-7
TGTGCCAGCAGCCACCGGGACAGATACAATGAGCAGTTCTTC | CASSHRDRYNEQFF | NA | TRBV6-6 | TRBD1 | TRBJ2-1
TGCGCCAGCAGCTTGAACGGAGAAACTCATGGCTACACCTTC | CASSLNGETHGYTF | few | TRBV5-1 | NA | TRBJ1-2
TGCAGTGCTAGAGATCCCACTAGCGGGGACTACAATGAGCAGTTCTTC | CSARDPTSGDYNEQFF | NA | TRBV20-1 | TRBD2 | TRBJ2-1
TGCGCCAGCAGACCACTTGAGGCGAACACCGGGGAGCTGTTTTTT | CASRPLEANTGELFF | NA | TRBV5-1 | NA | TRBJ2-2
TGTGCCAGCGGAGATGGGGGTGGCCGAGACGAGCAGTACTTC | CASGDGGGRDEQYF | NA | TRBV9 | NA | TRBJ2-7
TGCGCCAGCAACCAAGGGGGCGCGGGTGCCTACGAGCAGTACTTC | CASNQGGAGAYEQYF | few | TRBV5-1 | TRBD1 | TRBJ2-7
TGTGCCAGCAGTTACTATCGTACCGGGGGCGGGGAGCTGTTTTTT | CASSYYRTGGGELFF | NA | TRBV6-5 | NA | TRBJ2-2
TGCGCCAGCAGCTTGCTTGCCAGCGAAGAGACCCAGTACTTC | CASSLLASEETQYF | NA | TRBV5-1 | NA | TRBJ2-5
TGTGCCAGCAGACTCTCAGGAGCTAACTATGGCTACACCTTC | CASRLSGANYGYTF | NA | TRBV7-9 | NA | TRBJ1-2
TGTGCCACCAGCAGGGGGAAGGGAGTGACTGAAGCTTTCTTT | CATSRGKGVTEAFF | few | TRBV15 | NA | TRBJ1-1
TGCAGTGCTCCGAGCGGGCCGCGCGACGAGCAGTACTTC | CSAPSGPRDEQYF | few | TRBV20-1 | NA | TRBJ2-7
TGTGCCAGCACCGGGACAGCCAGGAGTTCACCCCTCCACTTT | CASTGTARSSPLHF | NA | TRBV5-6 | TRBD1 | TRBJ1-6
TGTGCCAGCAGTTACTCGTTGGTCTCCGGGGCTCGGACTGAAGCTTTCTTT | CASSYSLVSGARTEAFF | few | TRBV6-2/TRBV6-3 | NA | TRBJ1-1
TGTGCCATCGGTTGGGGAGCGAATGAGCAGTTCTTC | CAIGWGANEQFF | NA | TRBV7-3 | NA | TRBJ2-1
TGTGCCAGCAGTTCCCCGGGACAGCTAGCCTACGAGCAGTACTTC | CASSSPGQLAYEQYF | NA | TRBV6-5 | TRBD1 | TRBJ2-7
TGTGCCAGCAGATGGACAGGGGCGGGAGATACGCAGTATTTT | CASRWTGAGDTQYF | NA | TRBV11-3 | TRBD1 | TRBJ2-3
TGTGCCAGCAGCTACGACAGGGGTTGGAATGAGCAGTTCTTC | CASSYDRGWNEQFF | once | TRBV5-5 | TRBD1 | TRBJ2-1
TGTGCCAGCAGCCCGCGGACAGTTAACTACGAGCAGTACTTC | CASSPRTVNYEQYF | NA | TRBV7-6 | NA | TRBJ2-7
TGCGCCAGCAGCTGGGGTGACAGGGACCAACTTGAAGCTTTCTTT | CASSWGDRDQLEAFF | NA | TRBV5-1 | TRBD1 | TRBJ1-1
TGTGCCAGCAGCTTAGGGAAGAGCTCCTACAATGAGCAGTTCTTC | CASSLGKSSYNEQFF | NA | TRBV7-8 | NA | TRBJ2-1
TGTGCCAGCAGGCCTAGCGGGAACCGTGGCTATGAGCAGTTCTTC | CASRPSGNRGYEQFF | NA | TRBV12-3/TRBV12-4 | TRBD2 | TRBJ2-1
TGCGCCAGCAGCGACGGACAGTACGAGCAGTACTTC | CASSDGQYEQYF | NA | TRBV5-1 | NA | TRBJ2-7
TGTGCCAGCAGACCCAAGGGACAGAGCATAGCGGGACCCTACAATGAGCAGTTCTTC | CASRPKGQSIAGPYNEQFF | few | TRBV12-3/TRBV12-4 | NA | TRBJ2-1
TGTGCCAGCAGTTTCCGGCAAATAAACACTGAAGCTTTCTTT | CASSFRQINTEAFF | many | TRBV12-3/TRBV12-4 | NA | TRBJ1-1
TGTGCCAGCAGCCCCGGGGGCAGGTTACAATTTGAGACCCAGTACTTC | CASSPGGRLQFETQYF | few | TRBV12-3/TRBV12-4 | NA | TRBJ2-5
TGTGCCAGCAGCCCACCCACGGGGTGGAACACTGAAGCTTTCTTT | CASSPPTGWNTEAFF | NA | TRBV7-8 | NA | TRBJ1-1
TGTGCCAGCAGCCAAGATCCGGGACTGGGCTACGAGCAGTACTTC | CASSQDPGLGYEQYF | NA | TRBV3-1 | NA | TRBJ2-7
TGTGCCAGCAAAGCGGGGAAGGAGACCCAGTACTTC | CASKAGKETQYF | few | TRBV2 | TRBD2 | TRBJ2-5
TGTGCCAGCTCACCCCCTCAGGACAGCTCTGGAAACACCATATATTTT | CASSPPQDSSGNTIYF | few | TRBV18 | NA | TRBJ1-3
TGCGCCAGCGGAAGACTAGCGGGAGTCGATGAGCAGTTCTTC | CASGRLAGVDEQFF | few | TRBV5-1 | TRBD2 | TRBJ2-1
TGTGCCAGCAGCTTGACGGTAAAAGAGACCCAGTACTTC | CASSLTVKETQYF | NA | TRBV7-3 | NA | TRBJ2-5
TGCGCCAGCAGCCAAGATCCCGGGGGGGGCCCCTTCGAGCAGTTCTTC | CASSQDPGGGPFEQFF | many | TRBV4-3 | TRBD2 | TRBJ2-1
TGTGCCAGCTCAACGACAGGGGGCCCCAACAATGAGCAGTTCTTC | CASSTTGGPNNEQFF | once | TRBV18 | TRBD1 | TRBJ2-1